The TCR beta chain described here comes from a study of T-cell memory formation after mild COVID-19. Study at large: TCR clustering was largely donor specific.

This clonotype was detected only a few times. Its antigen is undetermined. 5'RACE with constant-segment primers yielded barcoded, UMI-tagged TCR alpha and TCR beta cDNA libraries. TCRdb reprocessed the 5' RACE reads via MiXCR and lists one record per CDR3 protein. The sample has some 250,000 distinct CDR3 sequences; 15% to 20% are singletons. Overall study results and limits: While clones contracting from day 15 to 85 were balanced between CD4 and CD8, later expanders leaned CD4+. CD4+ clones that contracted lay mainly in CM and EM; CD8+ ones lay in EMRA.

J gave up 4 bases and V 1 base, and 0 bases lay outside the gene matches. Germline V gives CDR1 LGHNA, CDR2 YSLEER. This CDR3 is 13 amino acids long. The rearrangement links TRBV4-3 to TRBJ2-7; TRBD2 aligns across 8 bases. This TCR was recovered from a man younger than 35 who had mild COVID-19 (a few samples of this study predate the infection). Cell type and time point are not known. Sequencing was performed on PBMCs or a T cell subset sorted from them (not recorded which). The CDR3 coding sequence is TGCGCCAGCAGCCAAGCTAGCGGGTACGAGCAGTACTTC. As protein: CASSQASGYEQYF.